The next 10 T cell receptor beta chains were all read from a single sample in a study of tumor-infiltrating lymphocytes in localized non-small cell lung cancer (TCRdb year 2021). Receptor libraries were prepared by the immunoSEQ multiplex PCR assay. This is the immuneACCESS table as TCRdb keeps it, with only in-frame sequences that have V and J called. A part of the clones is gone; compared with another copy, unresolved V genes explain less than half, and the rest is unexplained. The sample yields some 7,800 clones; over 60% were counted once. The ten biggest clones cover 4.5% to 5.5% of the sample. The sample taken for sequencing was lung tumor tissue. These receptors were obtained from a human donor with non-small cell lung cancer.

This chain connects TRBV7-2 to TRBJ2-7; 9 positions agree with TRBD1. Germline CDR1 SGHTA, CDR2 FQGNSA. The CDR3 is 15 residues long. Trimming removed 5 bases from V and 0 bases from J; junction bases left unmatched: 5. The CDR3 loop reads CASSIGQGSSYEQYF. Here the CDR3 DNA reads TGTGCCAGCAGCATCGGACAGGGGAGCTCCTACGAGCAGTACTTC.

This clone has a handful of counts. V usage is TRBV7-2 and J usage is TRBJ1-1; D is uncertain. The V end was cut by 2 bases, the J end by 12 bases, with 16 bases between. The germline V gene encodes CDR1 SGHTA and CDR2 FQGNSA. This CDR3 comprises 13 residues. For the CDR3, the DNA is TGTGCCAGCAGCTTATTATGGGTAAGGCCAACTTTCTTT. Residues: CASSLLWVRPTFF.

The chain is built from TRBV20-1 and TRBJ2-5; D is unresolved. The CDR3 contains 11 residues. Germline V gene lookup returns CDR1 DFQATT and CDR2 SNEGSKA (reference sequence). With 6 bases removed from V and 5 bases from J, the gap between germline ends came to 10 bases. The CDR3 is CSALQTETQYF. The CDR3 DNA sequence: TGCAGTGCGCTACAGACGGAGACCCAGTACTTC.

The V gene is TRBV6-6, the J gene TRBJ1-5, with 11 nucleotides matching TRBD1. The germline V gene encodes CDR1 MNHNY and CDR2 SVGAGI (reference sequence). The J segment lost 4 bases and the V segment lost 2 bases, leaving 1 base of the junction unmatched. The CDR3 extends over 15 amino acids. The CDR3 nucleotides read TGTGCCAGCAGTTACCGGGACAGGGGGAATCAGCCCCAGCATTTT. Translation: CASSYRDRGNQPQHF.

This clone was observed once. V usage is TRBV4-1 and J usage is TRBJ1-1; D remains ambiguous. Germline CDR1 and CDR2: MGHRA and YSYEKL. The CDR3 contains 13 residues. V lost 0 bases, J lost 9 bases, and 11 bases lay in between. The CDR3 DNA reads as TGCGCCAGCAGCCAAGATGGGGAAACTCAAGCTTTCTTT. This encodes CASSQDGETQAFF.

The chain uses TRBV5-5 and TRBJ2-3, with TRBD1 identical over 7 bases. Germline V gene lookup returns CDR1 SGHKS and CDR2 YYEKEE (reference sequence). V was pared by 3 bases and J by 3 bases, with 10 bases of the junction left unmatched. This CDR3 is built from 16 residues. Here the CDR3 reads CASSSPVGTATDTQYF. The CDR3 DNA reads as TGTGCCAGCAGCTCCCCCGTAGGGACAGCTACAGATACGCAGTATTTT. Based on the CDR3 plus reference TRBV5-5 and TRBJ2-3, the full variable domain is DAGVTQSPTHLIKTRGQQVTLRCSPISGHKSVSWYQQVLGQGPQFIFQYYEKEERGRGNFPDRFSARQFPNYSSELNVNALLLGDSALYLCASSSPVGTATDTQYFGPGTRLTVL.

CDR3 sequence reads: CASGQGPTGELFF. As DNA, the CDR3 is TGTGCCAGCGGACAGGGCCCCACCGGGGAGCTGTTTTTT. V is TRBV6-5 and J is TRBJ2-2; 8 positions match TRBD1. The CDR3 consists of 13 residues. Germline-derived CDR1 and CDR2 are MNHEY and SVGAGI. The V and J ends lost 8 bases and 4 bases, in that order; junction bases with no gene match: 3.

This clone came up a few times. The rearrangement joins TRBV9 to TRBJ2-3, with D perhaps TRBD1 or TRBD2 (5 bases each). The V gene lost 3 bases and the J gene lost 2 bases, with 13 bases spanning the gap. The CDR3 totals 15 residues. The germline gives CDR1 SGDLS, CDR2 YYNGEE. The CDR3 reads CASSDGTLLTDTQYF. Here the CDR3 DNA reads TGTGCCAGCAGCGACGGGACGCTCCTCACAGATACGCAGTATTTT.

In regard to this clone: One end of the junction does not line up with germline, which may come from a read error. This chain connects TRBV6-5 to TRBJ2-4; D is perhaps TRBD1 (6 bases). The CDR3 runs 11 residues. Germline V gene sequence: CDR1 MNHEY, CDR2 SVGAGI. CDR3 residues: CASSISGHWCF. DNA of the CDR3: TGTGCCAGCAGTATCTCGGGACACTGGTGTTTC.

CDR3 nucleotide sequence: TGTGCCAGCAGCAAAAACCGGGACACCCCCTACAATGAGCAGTTCTTC. Protein: CASSKNRDTPYNEQFF. The V and J genes are TRBV7-6 and TRBJ2-1, with D tentatively TRBD1 (6 bases). CDR1 and CDR2 (germline): SGHVS, FNYEAQ. Deletions cut 5 bases from V and 2 bases from J, with 16 bases between. This CDR3 is 16 amino acids long.